These 19 T cell receptor beta chains originate from one sample sequenced in a study of blood T cell repertoires in COVID-19. Assay: immunoSEQ multiplex PCR; the TCRdb copy retains only in-frame clones and omits some. This table holds about 170,000 clones, 85% to 90% found once. The sample was peripheral blood. The receptors were sampled from a man aged 50 to 59 who had recovered from COVID-19.

The chain joins TRBV9 to TRBJ1-4, with TRBD1 matching 8 bases. This CDR3 is 15 amino acids long. After removal of 4 bases from V and 5 bases from J, the junction contained 7 bases not matched to a gene. Per the germline V gene, CDR1 is SGDLS and CDR2 is YYNGEE. The CDR3 DNA reads as TGTGCCAGCAGCCCCCAACGGACAGGGAATGAAAAACTGTTTTTT. Translated, it gives CASSPQRTGNEKLFF.

The rearrangement uses TRBV2 and TRBJ1-2, with 10 bases identical to TRBD1. Trimming took 6 bases from V and 0 from J; bases not matched to a gene: 4. This CDR3 has 15 residues. The germline V gene encodes CDR1 SNHLY and CDR2 FYNNEI. The CDR3 region has the DNA TGTGCCAGCAGGTCCGGGACAGGGGCTAACTATGGCTACACCTTC. Protein sequence: CASRSGTGANYGYTF.

V gene TRBV9 combines with J gene TRBJ2-5; TRBD2 agrees at 9 bases. The junction had 8 bases not matched to a gene; V was cut back by 0 bases and J by 5 bases. The CDR3 runs to 16 residues. Germline V lookup: CDR1 SGDLS, CDR2 YYNGEE. The CDR3 region has the DNA TGTGCCAGCAGCGTAGGGTTAGCGGGAGCCCCGGAGACCCAGTACTTC. It encodes CASSVGLAGAPETQYF.

V usage is TRBV29-1 and J usage is TRBJ2-7, with D unclear. Germline CDR1 is SQVTM and CDR2 is ANQGSEA. The length of the CDR3 is 12 residues. Deletions cut 3 bases from V and 1 base from J, with 7 bases between. The CDR3 spells CSVESFSYEQYF. Written as DNA, the CDR3 is TGCAGCGTTGAGTCGTTTTCCTACGAGCAGTACTTC.

The chain employs TRBV2 and TRBJ1-5, with D unclear. Trimming pared 8 bases from V and 6 bases from J, leaving 11 bases between. This CDR3 is 12 amino acids long. The germline CDR1 and CDR2 sequences are SNHLY and FYNNEI. CDR3 protein: CASLRLGQPQHF. The CDR3 DNA sequence: TGTGCCAGCCTTCGACTCGGTCAGCCCCAGCATTTT.

V usage is TRBV18 and J usage is TRBJ2-2; 7 bases align to TRBD1. Germline V CDR1 and CDR2: KGHSH, LQKENI. CDR3 size: 13 residues. V lost 5 bases, J lost 5 bases, and 2 bases stayed unmatched. CDR3 sequence reads: CASSYRGTGELFF. The DNA of the CDR3 is TGTGCCAGCTCATACAGGGGAACCGGGGAGCTGTTTTTT.

This clone was seen only once. The gene calls are TRBV5-4 and TRBJ1-1; 7 bases line up with TRBD1. CDR1 and CDR2 from the germline V gene are SGHNT and YYREEE (reference sequence). The J segment lost 0 bases and the V segment lost 7 bases, leaving 6 bases of the junction unmatched. This CDR3 has 14 amino acids. The CDR3 nucleotides are TGTGCCAGCGTTCGGGACAGCATGAACACTGAAGCTTTCTTT. It translates to CASVRDSMNTEAFF. The full variable domain, with the rest looked up from reference TRBV5-4 and TRBJ1-1, is ETGVTQSPTHLIKTRGQQVTLRCSSQSGHNTVSWYQQALGQGPQFIFQYYREEENGRGNFPPRFSGLQFPNYSSELNVNALELDDSALYLCASVRDSMNTEAFFGQGTRLTVV.

The rearrangement joins TRBV2 to TRBJ1-2; D may be TRBD1 (6 bases). V lost 6 bases to trimming and J lost 0 bases, with 14 bases between them. CDR1 is SNHLY, CDR2 FYNNEI, per germline. The CDR3 runs 15 residues. The CDR3 DNA follows: TGTGCCAGCAGCATCAACAGGGAATCTAACTATGGCTACACCTTC. Protein sequence: CASSINRESNYGYTF.

The chain links TRBV6-5 to TRBJ2-3; TRBD1 might be the D (6 bases). The CDR3 is 12 residues long. Germline V gene data show CDR1 as MNHEY and CDR2 as SVGAGI. The V gene lost 5 bases and the J gene lost 9 bases, with 12 bases spanning the gap. CDR3 DNA sequence: TGTGCCAGCAGTCCCGGGGACAACACGCAGTATTTT. As protein: CASSPGDNTQYF.

This chain connects TRBV19 to TRBJ2-1, with 7 bases that match TRBD1. CDR1 is LNHDA, CDR2 SQIVND, per germline (reference sequence). The CDR3 spans 15 residues. V trimming: 5 bases; J trimming: 0 bases; junction bases outside the gene matches: 4. CDR3 amino acids: CASSVDRSSYNEQFF. In DNA, the CDR3 is TGTGCCAGTAGTGTGGACAGGAGCTCCTACAATGAGCAGTTCTTC.

This chain connects TRBV12-3 or TRBV12-4 to TRBJ2-3; D remains ambiguous. V dropped 8 bases and J dropped 0 bases, with 9 bases sitting between them. This CDR3 has 13 amino acids. CDR3 in amino acids: CASGPQSTDTQYF. DNA for the CDR3: TGTGCCAGCGGGCCCCAGAGCACAGATACGCAGTATTTT.

The rearrangement links TRBV20-1 to TRBJ2-1; D is undetermined. CDR3 length: 13 residues. V was clipped by 3 bases and J by 8 bases, with 14 bases between them. The V gene's germline CDR1 is DFQATT and CDR2 SNEGSKA (reference sequence). Here the CDR3 reads CSASFVQRHEQFF. The CDR3 region has the DNA TGCAGTGCTAGTTTTGTCCAGAGGCATGAGCAGTTCTTC.

This chain connects TRBV15 to TRBJ2-4, with 7 positions matching TRBD1. The CDR3 extends over 18 amino acids. The ends lost 4 bases at V and 0 bases at J; junction bases unmatched: 12. Germline CDR1 is LNHNV and CDR2 is YYDKDF (reference sequence). CDR3 loop: CATSKAGGQVLAKNIQYF. Written as DNA, the CDR3 is TGTGCCACCAGCAAAGCAGGAGGACAGGTATTAGCCAAAAACATTCAGTACTTC. Supplemented by reference TRBV15 and TRBJ2-4, the full variable domain reads DAMVIQNPRYQVTQFGKPVTLSCSQTLNHNVMYWYQQKSSQAPKLLFHYYDKDFNNEADTPDNFQSRRPNTSFCFLDIRSPGLGDTAMYLCATSKAGGQVLAKNIQYFGAGTRLSVL.

This sequence joins TRBV5-8 and TRBJ2-4, with 14 positions matching TRBD2. J lost 8 bases, V lost 4 bases, and 20 bases had no gene match. Germline V gives CDR1 SGHTS, CDR2 YDEGEE. CDR3 length equals 20 residues. The CDR3 is CASSRKSTSGTSGSRDIQYF. For the CDR3, the DNA is TGTGCCAGCAGCCGAAAAAGTACCTCCGGGACTAGCGGGAGTCGGGACATTCAGTACTTC.

The chain uses TRBV27 and TRBJ1-2; a weak D match, TRBD1 (5 bases). Germline lookup yields CDR1 MNHEY and CDR2 SMNVEV (reference sequence). The CDR3 runs to 16 residues. V dropped 3 bases and J dropped 2 bases, with 16 bases sitting between them. The CDR3 region is CASSFGAPRPNYGYTF. The CDR3 DNA follows: TGTGCCAGCAGTTTTGGGGCCCCTCGCCCCAACTATGGCTACACCTTC.

The chain is built from TRBV5-1 and TRBJ1-1; 7 nucleotides align to TRBD1. Per germline, CDR1 SGHRS and CDR2 YFSETQ. The CDR3 loop spans 15 amino acids. The J segment lost 5 bases and the V segment lost 2 bases, leaving 9 bases of the junction unmatched. The CDR3 nucleotides read TGCGCCAGCAGCTTACGAGGGGGCAGGGGAACTGAAGCTTTCTTT. Translation gives CASSLRGGRGTEAFF. Filled out from reference TRBV5-1 and TRBJ1-1, the complete variable domain reads KAGVTQTPRYLIKTRGQQVTLSCSPISGHRSVSWYQQTPGQGLQFLFEYFSETQRNKGNFPGRFSGRQFSNSRSEMNVSTLELGDSALYLCASSLRGGRGTEAFFGQGTRLTVV.

The chain employs TRBV6-5 and TRBJ1-2; 8 bases are shared with TRBD1. Trimming took 5 bases from V and 8 from J; bases not matched to a gene: 4. The CDR3 has 12 residues. CDR1 and CDR2 from the germline V gene are MNHEY and SVGAGI. CDR3 nucleotides: TGTGCCAGCAGTACAGGGGGTAGGGGCTACACCTTC. Translation: CASSTGGRGYTF.

J is TRBJ2-5 and V is TRBV20-1, with D hard to call. The V end was cut by 4 bases, the J end by 5 bases, with 8 bases between. CDR1 and CDR2 from the germline V gene are DFQATT and SNEGSKA (reference sequence). The CDR3 runs to 11 residues. The CDR3 spells CSATLRETQYF. DNA for the CDR3: TGCAGTGCTACGCTCCGGGAGACCCAGTACTTC.

J is TRBJ1-1 and V is TRBV27, with 8 bases that match TRBD1. J gave up 0 bases and V 6 bases, and 3 bases lay outside the gene matches. The CDR3 runs to 14 residues. Germline CDR1 and CDR2: MNHEY and SMNVEV (reference sequence). The CDR3 nucleotides are TGTGCCAGCAGGGACAGGGCATTGAACACTGAAGCTTTCTTT. It codes for CASRDRALNTEAFF.